One and the same sample provided the 16 T cell receptor beta chains below, sequenced in a study of blood T cell repertoires in COVID-19. Repertoires were generated with immunoSEQ multiplex PCR, while TCRdb's copy carries only in-frame clones and drops some. This sample yields nearly 200,000 clones, of which 89% are seen a single time; 6.5% to 9.5% belongs to the top ten. Sequences were obtained from PBMCs or T cells enriched from blood (not recorded which). The receptors originated from a young woman who had recovered from COVID-19.

The V and J genes are TRBV5-6 and TRBJ1-2, with a possible D match to TRBD1 (5 bases). The ends were cut back, 0 bases at V and 1 base at J, with 7 bases in the middle. CDR1 SGHDT and CDR2 YYEEEE come from the germline V gene. This CDR3 spans 14 amino acids. The CDR3 spells CASSLEGINYGYTF. CDR3 nucleotides: TGTGCCAGCAGCTTGGAGGGGATTAACTATGGCTACACCTTC.

The chain links TRBV4-1 to TRBJ1-5; TRBD1 might be the D (5 bases). V was shortened by 6 bases and J by 2 bases, with 11 bases between the two germline ends. This CDR3 comprises 14 residues. The V gene's germline CDR1 is MGHRA and CDR2 YSYEKL. This chain's CDR3 is CASSQGWGNQPQHF. CDR3 nucleotide sequence: TGCGCCAGCAGTCAGGGATGGGGCAATCAGCCCCAGCATTTT.

The chain combines TRBV12-3 or TRBV12-4 with TRBJ1-5; no definite D call. The CDR3 sequence is 12 residues long. V dropped 4 bases and J dropped 4 bases, with 5 bases sitting between them. The CDR3 DNA sequence: TGTGCCAGCAGTTACAGTAATCAGCCCCAGCATTTT. It specifies CASSYSNQPQHF.

This clone was seen a handful of times. The chain joins TRBV29-1 to TRBJ1-1; possibly TRBD1 for D (6 bases). CDR3 length: 13 amino acids. Trimming left V 4 bases short and J 3 bases short, with 12 bases between. The germline gives CDR1 SQVTM, CDR2 ANQGSEA. In DNA form, the CDR3 reads TGCAGCGTTGCACAGGGTTCCGACACTGAAGCTTTCTTT. Translating it yields CSVAQGSDTEAFF.

The genes are TRBV10-3 and TRBJ1-3; TRBD1 matches 7 bases. The germline V gene has CDR1 ENHRY and CDR2 SYGVKD. The V segment lost 5 bases and the J segment 0 bases; nucleotides outside the gene matches: 10. The CDR3 spans 17 residues. The DNA for the CDR3 is TGTGCCATCAGTACAGGGGCAGCACTTATCTCTGGAAACACCATATATTTT. Translating gives CAISTGAALISGNTIYF.

The chain combines TRBV15 with TRBJ1-2; a weak D match, TRBD1 (5 bases). Germline CDR1 is LNHNV and CDR2 is YYDKDF (reference sequence). Trimming removed 0 bases at V and 4 bases at J, with 15 bases between. The CDR3 sequence is 16 residues long. The CDR3 nucleotides read TGTGCCACCAGCAGAGATCGGGGGGGAGTGGGCTATGGCTACACCTTC. Protein: CATSRDRGGVGYGYTF.

The chain joins TRBV28 to TRBJ1-2, with 7 nucleotides matching TRBD1. Germline CDR1 reads MDHEN; CDR2 reads SYDVKM. The CDR3 totals 15 residues. The trim removed 6 bases at V and 8 bases at J, leaving 15 bases unmatched. The CDR3 DNA is TGTGCCAGCAGGACTTCACAGGGGCCGGCGAGAGGCTACACCTTC. It is translated as CASRTSQGPARGYTF.

J is TRBJ1-6 and V is TRBV9; D gene unclear. The CDR3 is 14 amino acids. V lost 0 bases and J 5 bases, leaving 6 bases between the germline ends. The germline CDR1 and CDR2 sequences are SGDLS and YYNGEE. CDR3 loop: CASSVGSDNSPLHF. The CDR3 DNA sequence: TGTGCCAGCAGCGTAGGGTCGGATAATTCACCCCTCCACTTT.

The J gene is TRBJ2-3, the V gene TRBV7-6, with D unresolved. Deletions cut 2 bases from V and 2 bases from J, with 17 bases between. In germline, CDR1 is SGHVS, CDR2 FNYEAQ. The CDR3 is made up of 17 amino acids. The CDR3 nucleotides read TGTGCCAGCAGCTTAAACTTTCGGTCACCTCTCACAGATACGCAGTATTTT. Its protein is CASSLNFRSPLTDTQYF.

The rearrangement joins TRBV6-4 to TRBJ1-1; the match to TRBD1 covers 8 bases. CDR1 and CDR2 from the germline V gene are MRHNA and SNTAGT. V dropped 6 bases and J dropped 3; count of bases not matched to a gene: 9. The CDR3 runs 15 residues. The CDR3 region has the DNA TGTGCCAGCAGCCCAGGGGGCGTTGGGGACACTGAAGCTTTCTTT. It encodes CASSPGGVGDTEAFF.

The chain employs TRBV27 and TRBJ2-7; tentative D call: TRBD2 (8 bases). Trimming pared 6 bases from V and 0 bases from J, leaving 15 bases between. Germline loops: CDR1 MNHEY, CDR2 SMNVEV (reference sequence). The CDR3 extends over 15 amino acids. CDR3 bases: TGTGCCAGCAGGGTAGCGGGGACAGTCTCCTACGAGCAGTACTTC. Translation: CASRVAGTVSYEQYF.

The genes are TRBV28 and TRBJ1-6; possible D gene TRBD1, 5 bases. V was cut by 2 bases and J by 8 bases, with 13 bases left in between. Germline loops: CDR1 MDHEN, CDR2 SYDVKM. This CDR3 contains 15 residues. CDR3 in amino acids: CASSLIQGRYSPLHF. The CDR3 DNA is TGTGCCAGCAGTTTAATTCAGGGAAGGTATTCACCCCTCCACTTT.

The rearrangement joins TRBV19 to TRBJ1-1; no definite D call. The germline V and J ends were trimmed by 2 bases and 1 base, with 8 bases remaining between them. Germline V gene data show CDR1 as LNHDA and CDR2 as SQIVND (reference sequence). The CDR3 extends over 14 amino acids. Here the CDR3 reads CASSISGSNTEAFF. CDR3 DNA: TGTGCCAGTAGTATATCGGGGTCGAACACTGAAGCTTTCTTT.

V usage is TRBV12-3 or TRBV12-4 and J usage is TRBJ2-2; D is unclear. The CDR3 is 11 residues long. V lost 3 bases to trimming and J lost 8 bases, with 4 bases between them. In DNA form, the CDR3 reads TGTGCCAGCAGTTTTCTGGGGGAGCTGTTTTTT. This encodes CASSFLGELFF.

The gene calls are TRBV9 and TRBJ1-2; 9 nucleotides align to TRBD1. Per germline, CDR1 SGDLS and CDR2 YYNGEE. CDR3 size: 14 residues. The V segment lost 4 bases and the J segment 6 bases; nucleotides outside the gene matches: 7. CDR3 region: CASSPLGQGHGYTF. The DNA of the CDR3 is TGTGCCAGCAGCCCCCTGGGACAGGGCCATGGCTACACCTTC.

J is TRBJ2-2 and V is TRBV5-1; the match to TRBD2 covers 7 bases. Germline loops: CDR1 SGHRS, CDR2 YFSETQ. The CDR3 is 14 amino acids. The ends lost 5 bases at V and 0 bases at J; junction bases unmatched: 1. DNA of the CDR3: TGCGCCAGCAGTGCGGGGGCGAACACCGGGGAGCTGTTTTTT. It yields the protein CASSAGANTGELFF.